The present T cell receptor beta chain was sequenced within a study of HIV-infected patients and healthy controls. This clonotype occurred a few times. CDR1 and CDR2 from the germline V gene are LNHDA and SQIVND (reference sequence). V lost 5 bases and J lost 1, with 9 bases in between. CDR3 size: 15 residues. MiXCR, applied by TCRdb to the 5' RACE reads, yields one record per CDR3 protein. Among under 70,000 distinct CDR3 sequences, 19% were seen once, and the ten largest hold approximately 1.5%. This chain connects TRBV19 to TRBJ1-6; D is uncertain. Sequencing was done on a sample of CD4+ T cells from blood. This receptor was identified in a human donor in good health. The CDR3 bases are TGTGCCAGTAGTTCCCAAGGGTCCTATAATTCACCCCTCCACTTT. It encodes CASSSQGSYNSPLHF.